This paragraph covers one TCR beta chain sequence. Trimming cost V 3 bases and J 6 bases, with 9 bases left between them. CDR1 is DFQATT, CDR2 SNEGSKA, per germline (reference sequence). The CDR3 consists of 12 residues. Clones were read by immunoSEQ multiplex PCR, and TCRdb kept only the in-frame ones, dropping some. The data hold approximately 150,000 clones, with approximately 93% observed a single time. The sample belongs to a study of T cell responses to AZD1222 COVID-19 vaccine. The V and J genes are TRBV20-1 and TRBJ1-5; TRBD1 is a possible D gene (6 bases). The source material was peripheral blood, sampled on day 0 of AZD1222 vaccination. This sequence originates from an adult in good health. CDR3 sequence reads: CSASGGGQPQHF. CDR3 in DNA: TGCAGTGCTAGTGGGGGCGGTCAGCCCCAGCATTTT.